This TCR beta chain was captured by sequencing in a study of regulatory T cells in long-lasting Graves disease. Time point denoted: newly diagnosed GD, antithyroid drugs for less than 3 months. PBMC RNA served as the TCR library source. This clonotype was seen many times. Germline CDR1 MDHEN, CDR2 SYDVKM. V was clipped by 6 bases and J by 2 bases, with 14 bases between them. The CDR3 is 14 amino acids. Arm-PCR of CDR3 regions and iRepertoire HTBI primers were used to build TCR beta libraries. As processed by the authors: Identified across the samples were 55 to 75 TRBV segments and around 14 TRBJ segments. TCRdb recomputed calls from the multiplex PCR reads with MiXCR, one row per CDR3 protein. The V and J calls and clone size come from TCRdb's table, not from the authors' own analysis. Seen here are fewer than 450,000 distinct CDR3 sequences, approximately 15% observed once, and the top ten hold about 8.3%.

In addition, the sample was reused for a study of T cells in Graves' hyperthyroidism and ophthalmopathy. As that report states: Diagnostic decisions used clinical symptoms, serum thyroxine and TRAb, thyroid ultrasound and orbital computed tomography. Among thyroid clonotypes expanded above 0.001, most also appeared in blood.

This sequence originates from a woman between 35 and 50 years old with Graves disease. V and J are TRBV28 and TRBJ2-7; D might be TRBD1 (5 bases). Sample: peripheral blood mononuclear cells (PBMCs), taken at new diagnosis, from a patient treated with antithyroid drugs. CDR3 protein: CASSLSPGPYEQYF. Here the CDR3 DNA reads TGTGCCAGCAGCCTGTCCCCAGGGCCCTACGAGCAGTACTTC.